The 15 T cell receptor beta chains below were found in one sample sequenced in a study of spatial heterogeneity in lung cancer. TCRdb processed the 5' RACE reads anew with MiXCR; each CDR3 protein has one entry. Of thousands of distinct CDR3 sequences in the sample, roughly 24% were seen once. Time point specified: sample taken at primary tumor resection. Researchers sequenced whole RNA taken from tumor, nontumor lung or frozen PBMC without sorting. The source material was PBMCs, sampled at surgery. Receptors originate from a male donor with early-stage non-small cell lung cancer.

Notes on this clonotype: A much larger clone sits a single nucleotide away, making a read error possible. The V and J genes are TRBV5-4 and TRBJ2-7; D perhaps matches TRBD2 (7 bases). The CDR3 is 13 amino acids. CDR1 SGHNT and CDR2 YYREEE come from the germline V gene (reference sequence). Here the CDR3 reads CASSLGGAYEQNF. CDR3 nucleotide sequence: TGTGCCAGCAGCTTAGGGGGGGCCTACGAGCAGAACTTC.

This clonotype is medium-sized (0.01 to 0.1%) within its sample. The chain recombines TRBV3-1 with TRBJ1-2; 7 bases agree with TRBD1. CDR3 size: 16 residues. V lost 6 bases, J lost 1 base, and 11 bases stayed unmatched. Germline values: CDR1 LGHDT, CDR2 YNNKEL (reference sequence). CDR3 sequence reads: CASRLLRTGDNYGYTF. The CDR3 bases are TGTGCCAGCAGACTTCTTCGGACAGGCGATAACTATGGCTACACCTTC.

This clonotype rates as medium-sized. The rearrangement joins TRBV20-1 to TRBJ2-6; a possible D gene is TRBD1 (6 bases). Trimming shortened V by 0 bases and J by 0 bases, and 12 bases separated the two germline ends. The length of the CDR3 is 17 residues. The germline V gene has CDR1 DFQATT and CDR2 SNEGSKA (reference sequence). The CDR3 DNA follows: TGCAGTGCTAGAGATCTGGGGGCGAGCTCTGGGGCCAACGTCCTGACTTTC. Its protein is CSARDLGASSGANVLTF.

This clonotype was recorded once. The rearrangement uses TRBV10-3 and TRBJ2-7; a weak D match, TRBD2 (6 bases). The CDR3 sequence is 13 residues long. V lost 4 bases to trimming and J lost 3 bases, with 10 bases between them. CDR1 and CDR2 from the germline V gene are ENHRY and SYGVKD. The CDR3 nucleotides are TGTGCCATCAGTGTGGAGGGCCACTACGAGCAGTACTTC. As protein: CAISVEGHYEQYF.

This clonotype is medium-sized. CDR3 coding DNA: TGTGCCAGCAGCCAAGCGTATCGAGGGCTTGGCTACACCTTC. It codes for CASSQAYRGLGYTF. The J gene is TRBJ1-2, the V gene TRBV3-1; no clear D gene. Germline V lookup: CDR1 LGHDT, CDR2 YNNKEL (reference sequence). Trimming took off 1 base at V and 7 bases at J, with 13 bases between the two ends. CDR3 length: 14 amino acids.

This clonotype ranks as medium-sized. The gene calls are TRBV20-1 and TRBJ2-7; D may correspond to TRBD1 or TRBD2 (5 bases each). CDR1 and CDR2 (germline): DFQATT, SNEGSKA (reference sequence). Trimming cost V 3 bases and J 2 bases, with 11 bases left between them. CDR3 size: 13 residues. CDR3 region: CSASGDAAYEQYF. DNA of the CDR3: TGCAGTGCTAGTGGGGACGCCGCCTACGAGCAGTACTTC.

The rearrangement uses TRBV6-1 and TRBJ2-5; D is possibly TRBD1 (5 bases). Trimming took off 7 bases at V and 2 bases at J, with 17 bases between the two ends. The CDR3 extends over 15 amino acids. Germline loops: CDR1 MNHNS, CDR2 SASEGT. The CDR3 protein is CASTTDPKGQETQYF. In DNA form, the CDR3 reads TGTGCCAGCACTACGGACCCGAAGGGGCAAGAGACCCAGTACTTC.

This clonotype has just a few counts. CDR3 in DNA: TGTGCCATCAGTGAGGGGGCTGAAAAACTGTTTTTT. This gives the protein CAISEGAEKLFF. The V gene is TRBV10-3, the J gene TRBJ1-4; a weak D match, TRBD1 (5 bases). V lost 2 bases, J lost 7 bases, and 5 bases lay in between. Germline V lookup: CDR1 ENHRY, CDR2 SYGVKD. The CDR3 is 12 amino acids.

Relative to its sample, this clonotype is medium-sized. This chain uses TRBV12-2 with TRBJ1-3; the DNA was not used to check the table's D call, TRBD1. TRBV12-2 has pseudogene status. The CDR3 length is 19 residues. The CDR3 loop is CASRLPLSPGHQRRNTIYF. Here the CDR3 DNA reads TGTGCAAGTCGCTTACCCCTTTCACCGGGACATCAAAGGAGAAACACCATATATTTT.

J is TRBJ1-1 and V is TRBV29-1; D is perhaps TRBD1 (5 bases). With 0 bases removed from V and 1 base from J, the gap between germline ends came to 9 bases. There are 14 residues in the CDR3. The V gene's germline CDR1 is SQVTM and CDR2 ANQGSEA. The CDR3 DNA sequence: TGCAGCGTTGAAGATGCAGGGACGAACACTGAAGCTTTCTTT. It encodes CSVEDAGTNTEAFF.

The chain recombines TRBV5-1 with TRBJ2-2; D gene uncertain. Trimming left V 0 bases short and J 3 bases short, with 9 bases between. The germline gives CDR1 SGHRS, CDR2 YFSETQ. The CDR3 loop spans 15 amino acids. The CDR3 region has the DNA TGCGCCAGCAGCTTGGTAGCAGATCACACCGGGGAGCTGTTTTTT. Protein sequence: CASSLVADHTGELFF.

By share, this clonotype ranks as medium-sized (0.01 to 0.1%). This CDR3 is CASSVDRDSYNEQFF. The DNA for the CDR3 is TGTGCCAGCAGCGTCGACAGGGACTCCTACAATGAGCAGTTCTTC. This chain uses TRBV5-4 with TRBJ2-1; 7 nucleotides line up with TRBD1. Trimming cost V 4 bases and J 0 bases; bases outside gene matches: 4. Germline V lookup: CDR1 SGHNT, CDR2 YYREEE (reference sequence). The CDR3 is 15 residues long. The whole variable domain, remainder taken from reference TRBV5-4 and TRBJ2-1, is ETGVTQSPTHLIKTRGQQVTLRCSSQSGHNTVSWYQQALGQGPQFIFQYYREEENGRGNFPPRFSGLQFPNYSSELNVNALELDDSALYLCASSVDRDSYNEQFFGPGTRLTVL.

This chain uses TRBV7-9 with TRBJ2-7, with a tentative D call TRBD2 (6 bases). The CDR3 runs to 12 residues. Deletions cut 3 bases from V and 4 bases from J, with 7 bases between. Per the germline V gene, CDR1 is SEHNR and CDR2 is FQNEAQ (reference sequence). CDR3: CASSFGTYEQYF. Written as DNA, the CDR3 is TGTGCCAGCAGCTTTGGGACTTACGAGCAGTACTTC.

This clonotype is medium-sized. The chain has TRBV2 and TRBJ2-7; D may match TRBD1 or TRBD2 (5 bases each). Trimming left V 8 bases short and J 4 bases short, with 15 bases between. CDR1 and CDR2 from the germline V gene are SNHLY and FYNNEI. The CDR3 loop spans 13 amino acids. CDR3 sequence reads: CASFSGTRYEQYF. The DNA of the CDR3 is TGTGCCAGCTTCTCGGGGACCAGGTACGAGCAGTACTTC.

The chain uses TRBV6-4 and TRBJ2-2; either TRBD1 or TRBD2 may supply D (5 bases each). This CDR3 has 14 residues. Germline lookup yields CDR1 MRHNA and CDR2 SNTAGT. V was cut by 3 bases and J by 1 base, with 6 bases left in between. In nucleotides, the CDR3 is TGTGCCAGCAGTGAGGGACGGAACACCGGGGAGCTGTTTTTT. This codes for CASSEGRNTGELFF.